This T cell receptor beta chain emerged from a study of blood T cell repertoires in COVID-19. Study at large: Samples of COVID-19 (acute and convalescent) were obtained from the United States, Italy and Spain.

Germline values: CDR1 WSHSY, CDR2 SAAADI. The CDR3 covers 13 residues. The V end was cut by 10 bases, the J end by 1 base, with 12 bases between. Using immunoSEQ multiplex PCR, the repertoire was profiled, and TCRdb retains in-frame clones only, with some absent. There are around 300,000 clones in the sample; 86% occur only once, and over 2% lies in the top ten. This clone was counted once. This rearrangement joins TRBV10-2 to TRBJ2-3; D remains ambiguous. The sequenced sample was peripheral blood. This TCR was sampled from a woman aged 25 to 39 who had recovered from COVID-19. The CDR3 spells CATRVLGTDTQYF. CDR3 in DNA: TGCGCCACTCGGGTCTTGGGCACAGATACGCAGTATTTT.